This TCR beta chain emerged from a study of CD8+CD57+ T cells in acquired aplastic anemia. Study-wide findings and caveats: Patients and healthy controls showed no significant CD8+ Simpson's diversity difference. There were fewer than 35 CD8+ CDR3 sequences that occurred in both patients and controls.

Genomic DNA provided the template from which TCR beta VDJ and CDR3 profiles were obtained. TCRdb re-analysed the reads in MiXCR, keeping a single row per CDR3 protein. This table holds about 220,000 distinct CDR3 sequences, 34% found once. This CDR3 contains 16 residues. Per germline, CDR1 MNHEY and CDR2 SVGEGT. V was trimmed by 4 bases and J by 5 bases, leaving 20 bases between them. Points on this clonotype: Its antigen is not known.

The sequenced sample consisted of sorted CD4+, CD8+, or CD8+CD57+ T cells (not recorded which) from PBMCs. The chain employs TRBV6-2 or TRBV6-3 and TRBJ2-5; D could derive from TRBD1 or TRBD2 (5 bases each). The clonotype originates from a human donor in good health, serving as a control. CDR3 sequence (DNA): TGTGCCAGCAGTTCCACACCATCAAGGGGCGGGGAGACCCAGTACTTC. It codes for CASSSTPSRGGETQYF.